This T cell receptor beta chain was obtained from a study of blood T cells in healthy people across ages. Next came a second PCR, run for about 7 to 12 cycles, which used a sample-barcoded 5' primer along with a J-beta primer mix. With 12 random nucleotides, a template-switch adaptor tagged each individual cDNA molecule. TCRdb ran MiXCR on the 5' RACE reads and lists one entry per CDR3 protein. Among roughly 700,000 distinct CDR3 sequences listed, 20% to 25% were seen once. This clonotype has a handful of counts. The CDR3 has 13 amino acids. Germline-derived CDR1 and CDR2 are SGHAT and FQNNGV. V was cut by 6 bases and J by 3 bases, with 11 bases left in between. These records were also assigned to another study, of T cells of mothers and their children.

This clonotype was obtained from a boy aged 10-17 years in good health. What was sequenced was blood. The rearrangement joins TRBV11-2 to TRBJ1-1; no clear D. CDR3 DNA: TGTGCCAGCAGTCGTGCACCGGACACTGAAGCTTTCTTT. Its protein is CASSRAPDTEAFF.